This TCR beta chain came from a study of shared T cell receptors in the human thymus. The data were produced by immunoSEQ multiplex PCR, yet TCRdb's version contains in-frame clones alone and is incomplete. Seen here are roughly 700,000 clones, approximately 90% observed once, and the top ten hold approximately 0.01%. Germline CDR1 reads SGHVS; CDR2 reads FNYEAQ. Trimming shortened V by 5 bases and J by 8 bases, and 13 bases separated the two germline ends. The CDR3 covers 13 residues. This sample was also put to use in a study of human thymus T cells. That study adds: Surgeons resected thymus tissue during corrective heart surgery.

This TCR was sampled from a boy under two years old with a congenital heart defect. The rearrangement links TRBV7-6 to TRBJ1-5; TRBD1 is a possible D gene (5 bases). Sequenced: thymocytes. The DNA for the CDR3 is TGTGCCAGCAGCGACAGTGCCGCTGAGCCCCAGCATTTT. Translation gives CASSDSAAEPQHF.